A selection of T cell receptor beta chains follows, all from one sample in a study of T cell repertoires in aging, cancer and after chemotherapy. TCRdb reanalysed the multiplex PCR reads using MiXCR and keeps one entry per CDR3 protein. This table has about 5,100 distinct CDR3 sequences, 25% to 30% appearing once. Sample: blood. The receptors originated from a human donor with a solid tumor. The conserved cysteine and the conserved F or W are not part of the CDR3 here.

V gene,CDR3 protein
TRBV10-3,ASDRGLFNYGYT
TRBV7-2,ASSPDRVDTGELF
TRBV28,ASGLHYEQY
TRBV20-1,SARRGGTEAF
TRBV18,ASSLGQMNTEAF
TRBV19,ASSVLGGASYEQY
TRBV10-2,ASGQGPLPNYGYT
TRBV6-5,ASKLGTGPTEAF
TRBV2,ASSEWGGSNEKLF
TRBV18,ASSLGGPASGSWEQY
TRBV5-6,ASSLGTNNSPLH
TRBV27,ASSKLTALDTQY
TRBV12-3/TRBV12-4,ASNALIGGGTEAF
TRBV10-1,ASSPGRGEQY
TRBV19,ASSTYRGRETEAF
TRBV29-1,SVGGGPEKLF
TRBV20-1,SARDWSNQPQH
TRBV27,ASSYGTALYEQY
TRBV6-1,ASSGLAGGSTDTQY
TRBV27,ASSARDQNNEQF
TRBV15,ATSRAAAGVNQPQH
TRBV30,AWSVGTGSGNTIY
TRBV28,ASSPQGLRSNQPQH
TRBV4-2,ASSQAALQETQY
TRBV7-9,ASSLGSAAYEQY
TRBV28,ASSPVWALVSNQPQH
TRBV30,AWRTTGLKTQY
TRBV7-9,ASSSRDSRVSPLH
TRBV20-1,SARARQESQPQH
TRBV6-5,ASYPTGGVETQY
TRBV11-2,ASSFSGAGNTIY
TRBV20-1,SAPGQGCSPLH
TRBV20-1,SVPIAGGYTDTQY
TRBV7-3,ASSLMGSSTDTQY
TRBV5-4,ASGPSGQGVDSPLH
TRBV20-1,SAPSAASSYEQY
TRBV7-6,ASSGSGPLLHEQY
TRBV6-6,ASSYSHRGLYSNQPQH
TRBV6-1,ASRGGQYPTQETQY
TRBV20-1,SAKTGQDAGYGYT
TRBV12-3/TRBV12-4,ASSRDSIYGYT
TRBV6-5,ASSPGTGFGQPQH
TRBV10-3,AISGRLAGDFYNEQF
TRBV5-6,ASSGGSGNTIY
TRBV5-1,ASSLVPSGGGADTQY
TRBV20-1,SARVTGNYGYT
TRBV20-1,SARGGPTEAF
TRBV15,ATRVAGQETQY
TRBV28,ASSKQDSDQPQH
TRBV30,AWSGENGTFGGELF
TRBV7-9,ASSLGGVEKLF
TRBV5-4,ASSLERGGNEQY
TRBV28,ASSLGVGLYGYT